The 16 T cell receptor beta chains presented below share a single source sample, sequenced in a study of OX40 agonist ivuxolimab in advanced cancers. Using immunoSEQ multiplex PCR, the repertoire was profiled, and TCRdb retains in-frame clones only, with some absent. The data show about 83,000 clones, less than 90% seen once. The starting material was CD4+ or CD8+ T cells sorted from blood, obtained in a trial of the OX40 agonist ivuxolimab. These receptors all stem from an adult with an advanced solid tumor such as melanoma, head and neck, liver or kidney cancer.

A single count supports this clone. The junction shows a germline mismatch at one end, possibly a read error. The chain links TRBV7-2 to TRBJ1-1; no clear D gene. There are 12 residues in the CDR3. CDR1 SGHTA and CDR2 FQGNSA come from the germline V gene. The CDR3 protein is CASSPERGEAFF. The CDR3 region has the DNA TGCGCCAGCAGCCCAGAACGGGGAGAAGCTTTCTTT.

This chain uses TRBV7-2 with TRBJ1-2; perhaps TRBD1 as D (5 bases). The V and J ends lost 5 bases and 4 bases respectively, with 11 bases between them. From germline, CDR1 is SGHTA and CDR2 FQGNSA. This CDR3 region has 13 residues. CDR3 amino acids: CASSTGATYGYTF. The CDR3 coding sequence is TGTGCCAGCAGCACCGGGGCAACCTATGGCTACACCTTC.

This clone was seen only once. Other DNA variants within this sample encode the same CDR3. The chain has TRBV6-5 and TRBJ1-1, with D unresolved. This CDR3 has 11 residues. Trimming took off 8 bases at V and 7 bases at J, with 11 bases between the two ends. Germline-derived CDR1 and CDR2 are MNHEY and SVGAGI. Here the CDR3 reads CASLRGGEAFF. The CDR3 DNA reads as TGTGCCAGCTTGAGAGGAGGTGAAGCTTTCTTT.

This chain uses TRBV5-1 with TRBJ2-2; 11 bases line up with TRBD2. CDR1 and CDR2 from the germline V gene are SGHRS and YFSETQ. With 5 bases clipped from V and 6 bases from J, the junction kept 9 bases outside the gene matches. CDR3 length equals 16 residues. DNA of the CDR3: TGCGCCAGCAGAGAGATAGCGGGGGGGCCCGCCGGGGAGCTGTTTTTT. Its protein product is CASREIAGGPAGELFF.

This clone showed up just once. This chain joins TRBV5-5 and TRBJ2-5; tentatively, D is TRBD1 (6 bases). V dropped 5 bases and J dropped 5 bases, with 13 bases sitting between them. The length of the CDR3 is 13 residues. Germline CDR1 SGHKS, CDR2 YYEKEE (reference sequence). CDR3 protein: CASSFTGSETQYF. CDR3 DNA sequence: TGTGCCAGCAGTTTTACAGGGAGTGAGACCCAGTACTTC.

This rearrangement joins TRBV6-1 to TRBJ1-2, with TRBD1 identical over 10 bases. Germline V CDR1 and CDR2: MNHNS, SASEGT. The CDR3 has 14 residues. With V trimmed by 4 bases and J by 4 bases, 3 bases remained unmatched. The CDR3 bases are TGTGCCAGCAGTGTGACAGGGGGCTTCTATGGCTACACCTTC. Translation gives CASSVTGGFYGYTF.

This rearrangement joins TRBV7-6 to TRBJ2-7; weak D call: TRBD2 (5 bases). This CDR3 has 12 residues. The germline V gene encodes CDR1 SGHVS and CDR2 FNYEAQ. Trimming took off 5 bases at V and 7 bases at J, with 12 bases between the two ends. CDR3 DNA sequence: TGTGCCAGCAGCGGACTGGACGGGGAGCAGTACTTC. This encodes CASSGLDGEQYF.

The gene calls are TRBV4-1 and TRBJ2-1; the match to TRBD1 covers 12 bases. V trimming: 7 bases; J trimming: 6 bases; junction bases outside the gene matches: 4. Germline-derived CDR1 and CDR2 are MGHRA and YSYEKL. This CDR3 comprises 14 residues. CDR3 protein: CASTGQGATNEQFF. In DNA, the CDR3 is TGCGCCAGCACGGGACAGGGGGCGACCAATGAGCAGTTCTTC.

The rearrangement joins TRBV19 to TRBJ1-4; unclear D gene. Germline V gene sequence: CDR1 LNHDA, CDR2 SQIVND (reference sequence). Trimming stripped 5 bases from V and 5 bases from J, with 15 bases between. The CDR3 covers 15 residues. CDR3 in DNA: TGTGCCAGTAGTCTAGCGGCCCGCCGAAATGAAAAACTGTTTTTT. Translated: CASSLAARRNEKLFF. The variable domain in full, completed from reference TRBV19 and TRBJ1-4, reads DGGITQSPKYLFRKEGQNVTLSCEQNLNHDAMYWYRQDPGQGLRLIYYSQIVNDFQKGDIAEGYSVSREKKESFPLTVTSAQKNPTAFYLCASSLAARRNEKLFFGSGTQLSVL.

The genes are TRBV12-5 and TRBJ2-1, with 11 nucleotides matching TRBD1. This CDR3 comprises 19 residues. J was trimmed by 3 bases and V by 1 base; bases with no gene match: 11. The germline V gene encodes CDR1 LGHNT and CDR2 FRNRAP. The CDR3 loop reads CASGLGTGGTPLYYNEQFF. The DNA for the CDR3 is TGTGCTAGTGGTTTGGGGACAGGGGGCACTCCTCTGTACTACAATGAGCAGTTCTTC.

The V gene is TRBV7-9, the J gene TRBJ2-5; D gene uncertain. The CDR3 consists of 13 residues. Germline CDR1 is SEHNR and CDR2 is FQNEAQ (reference sequence). Trimming cost V 4 bases and J 2 bases, with 8 bases left between them. CDR3 amino acids: CASSSRPQETQYF. CDR3 coding DNA: TGTGCCAGCAGCTCCCGACCTCAAGAGACCCAGTACTTC.

CDR3 sequence reads: CAWNSGTTTGELFF. The DNA of the CDR3 is TGTGCCTGGAATTCCGGGACAACCACCGGGGAGCTGTTTTTT. The chain joins TRBV30 to TRBJ2-2, with D possibly matching TRBD1 (6 bases). The CDR3 loop spans 14 amino acids. V was shortened by 4 bases and J by 4 bases, with 13 bases between the two germline ends. In germline, CDR1 is GTSNPN, CDR2 SVGIG (reference sequence).

The V call is TRBV19, the J call TRBJ2-1; 8 bases fit TRBD2. Trimming removed 9 bases from V and 5 bases from J; junction bases left unmatched: 12. The CDR3 covers 15 residues. Germline V CDR1 and CDR2: LNHDA, SQIVND (reference sequence). Written as DNA, the CDR3 is TGTGCCAGCACGCCTAGCGGGCCGAGGGACAATGAGCAGTTCTTC. It is translated as CASTPSGPRDNEQFF.

As regards this clone: The conserved phenylalanine or tryptophan normally closing the CDR3 is absent here, so this likely arose from a read error. V gene TRBV6-6 combines with J gene TRBJ1-2; D gene uncertain. The CDR3 runs 14 residues. V was pared by 2 bases and J by 2 bases, with 9 bases between. The germline CDR1 and CDR2 sequences are MNHNY and SVGAGI (reference sequence). DNA of the CDR3: TGTGCCAGCAGTTACGGCACAAGAAACTATGGCTACACCCTC. Its protein is CASSYGTRNYGYTL.

CDR3 sequence reads: CASSQGKGDRSPLHF. The CDR3 bases are TGCGCCAGCAGCCAAGGGAAGGGCGACAGGTCACCCCTCCACTTT. The chain is built from TRBV4-3 and TRBJ1-6; possible D gene TRBD1, 6 bases. The V gene lost 1 base and the J gene lost 10 bases, with 14 bases spanning the gap. Germline CDR1 and CDR2: LGHNA and YSLEER. The CDR3 sequence is 15 residues long.

The sample holds a few counts of this clone. This chain links TRBV19 with TRBJ1-3; D unclear. The V end was cut by 6 bases, the J end by 5 bases, with 20 bases between. Germline values: CDR1 LNHDA, CDR2 SQIVND (reference sequence). The CDR3 extends over 16 amino acids. The CDR3 nucleotides read TGTGCCAGTAGGTCTTTCAGAGGCGAAGTCAGAAACACCATATATTTT. As protein: CASRSFRGEVRNTIYF.